This TCR beta chain comes out of a study of cytomegalovirus exposure and HLA in healthy donors. Study details: Among about 200 million T cells, an earlier analysis found roughly 110 million unique TCR beta sequences.

Among the donors, all were healthy bone marrow donors. It was with 60 Vbeta and 13 Jbeta primers that the PCR ran. Assay used: immunoSEQ multiplex PCR; TCRdb lists only in-frame clones, some missing. The data show fewer than 250,000 clones, under 80% seen once. This CDR3 is built from 15 residues. The V gene's germline CDR1 is LNHDA and CDR2 SQIVND (reference sequence). Trimming cost V 3 bases and J 7 bases, with 18 bases left between them. Worth noting for this clone: Its specificity is not known.

Study results and caveats: Common viral pathogens (according to a later analysis) appeared linked to several of the most significant clusters.

This clonotype was obtained from a man aged 25-40 years in good health and CMV-seropositive. The chain uses TRBV19 and TRBJ1-2, with a weak D call TRBD1 (5 bases). The source material was PBMCs. The chain's CDR3 is CASSIGGRGVSGYTF. Here the CDR3 DNA reads TGTGCCAGTAGTATCGGCGGACGGGGGGTGAGTGGCTACACCTTC.